The rows below give T cell receptor beta chains drawn from one sample of a study of blood T cells in healthy people across ages. MiXCR, applied by TCRdb to the 5' RACE reads, yields one record per CDR3 protein. This sample has fewer than 900,000 distinct CDR3 sequences, with 40% to 45% found just once. The specimen was blood. The receptor source for this set is an older woman in good health. Both conserved end residues are part of each CDR3. The D gene is left open where the match is weak. Part of the rows lack a size; the others show once, few, many or a class for expanded clones.

TRBV19,TRBD2,TRBJ2-1,NA,CASSIARVIAGGPDEQFF,TGTGCCAGTAGTATCGCGAGGGTGATTGCGGGAGGGCCCGATGAGCAGTTCTTC
TRBV4-2,NA,TRBJ1-1,many,CASSQDEGGNTEAFF,TGTGCCAGCAGCCAAGATGAGGGAGGGAACACTGAAGCTTTCTTT
TRBV20-1,TRBD2,TRBJ2-3,NA,CSAGDPTSGGGRTADTQYF,TGCAGTGCTGGAGATCCGACTAGCGGGGGGGGACGTACGGCAGATACGCAGTATTTT
TRBV18,NA,TRBJ2-1,few,CASSPLGSGNEQFF,TGTGCCAGCTCACCGCTGGGGTCTGGCAATGAGCAGTTCTTC
TRBV9,NA,TRBJ2-2,few,CASSAPAGHIRVNTGELFF,TGTGCCAGCAGCGCCCCAGCGGGACACATACGAGTGAACACCGGGGAGCTGTTTTTT
TRBV6-2/TRBV6-3,NA,TRBJ2-1,NA,CASSYSGGRGYLISYNEQFF,TGTGCCAGCAGTTACTCTGGCGGGCGGGGTTACTTAATCTCCTACAATGAGCAGTTCTTC
TRBV5-1,NA,TRBJ2-6,NA,CASSPSVLGANALPF,TGCGCCAGCAGCCCCTCGGTGTTAGGGGCCAACGCCCTGCCTTTC
TRBV6-5,NA,TRBJ1-2,NA,CASSTRRGNAYGYTF,TGTGCCAGCAGTACCCGACGGGGGAATGCCTATGGCTACACCTTC
TRBV5-1,NA,TRBJ1-5,NA,CASSLGAYGNQPQHF,TGCGCCAGCAGCTTGGGAGCGTACGGCAATCAGCCCCAGCATTTT
TRBV20-1,NA,TRBJ2-7,few,CSARLVTEQYF,TGCAGTGCCAGACTAGTTACCGAGCAGTACTTC
TRBV24-1,NA,TRBJ2-3,NA,CATSEPGGGRRADTQYF,TGTGCCACCAGTGAGCCCGGTGGAGGCCGTCGTGCAGATACGCAGTATTTT
TRBV18,TRBD1,TRBJ2-1,NA,CASSAGTGEFYEQFF,TGTGCCAGCTCAGCCGGGACAGGGGAGTTCTATGAGCAGTTCTTC
TRBV7-2,NA,TRBJ2-7,NA,CASSYPRSGGPPSYEQYF,TGTGCCAGCAGCTACCCTCGTTCCGGGGGACCGCCCTCCTACGAGCAGTACTTC
TRBV18,TRBD1,TRBJ1-1,NA,CASSPATGTNTEAFF,TGTGCCAGCTCACCAGCGACAGGGACGAACACTGAAGCTTTCTTT
TRBV29-1,TRBD1,TRBJ2-7,NA,CSVRQGPEQYF,TGCAGCGTTCGACAGGGTCCCGAGCAGTACTTC
TRBV4-2,NA,TRBJ2-3,many,CASSPDSGDTQYF,TGTGCCAGCAGCCCCGACTCTGGAGATACGCAGTATTTT
TRBV20-1,NA,TRBJ2-5,few,CSARGPQVYQETQYF,TGCAGTGCTAGAGGACCACAGGTGTACCAAGAGACCCAGTACTTC
TRBV2,TRBD2,TRBJ2-3,NA,CASSELAGGDTDTQYF,TGTGCCAGCAGTGAACTAGCGGGGGGGGACACAGATACGCAGTATTTT
TRBV20-1,TRBD2,TRBJ2-3,NA,CSASRGSGGPGDTQYF,TGCAGTGCTAGCCGAGGGAGCGGGGGGCCCGGAGATACGCAGTATTTT
TRBV20-1,TRBD2,TRBJ2-7,NA,CSARHPGLAGSYEQYF,TGCAGTGCTCGACATCCGGGACTAGCGGGATCCTACGAGCAGTACTTC
TRBV4-3,NA,TRBJ2-3,NA,CASSSGAGTTDTQYF,TGCGCCAGCAGCTCCGGGGCAGGGACGACAGATACGCAGTATTTT
TRBV7-3,TRBD2,TRBJ2-7,few,CASSSRGTTPYEQYF,TGTGCCAGCAGCTCACGGGGGACTACACCCTACGAGCAGTACTTC
TRBV4-3,NA,TRBJ2-5,few,CASSQDLGQRQETQYF,TGCGCCAGCAGCCAAGATCTAGGGCAGCGACAAGAGACCCAGTACTTC
TRBV12-5,NA,TRBJ1-1,NA,CASGPSDREAFF,TGTGCTAGTGGTCCTTCGGATAGGGAGGCTTTCTTT
TRBV10-1,TRBD1,TRBJ2-6,NA,CASSLGTGGTGANVLTF,TGCGCCAGCAGCCTCGGGACAGGGGGAACTGGGGCCAACGTCCTGACTTTC
TRBV4-1,TRBD1,TRBJ1-2,few,CASSQDRDRGPGYTF,TGCGCCAGCAGCCAAGATCGGGACAGGGGGCCTGGCTACACCTTC
TRBV6-5,NA,TRBJ1-5,NA,CASSYSRDGQPQHF,TGTGCCAGCAGTTACAGTAGGGACGGCCAGCCCCAGCATTTT
TRBV7-2,TRBD2,TRBJ2-3,many,CASSLGTSGGTVDTQYF,TGTGCCAGCAGCCTCGGGACTAGCGGGGGGACCGTAGATACGCAGTATTTT
TRBV20-1,NA,TRBJ1-2,NA,CSAREGLLYGCTF,TGCAGTGCTAGAGAGGGACTTCTCTATGGCTGCACCTTC
TRBV20-1,NA,TRBJ2-1,NA,CSARPSQGREQFF,TGCAGTGCTAGACCTTCTCAGGGGCGGGAGCAGTTCTTC
TRBV7-3,NA,TRBJ2-3,few,CASSPRGTFTQYF,TGTGCCAGCAGCCCAAGGGGGACTTTTACGCAGTATTTT
TRBV30,NA,TRBJ2-7,many,CAWSVFSKVPYEQYF,TGTGCCTGGAGTGTATTCAGTAAAGTTCCCTACGAGCAGTACTTC
TRBV4-2,TRBD1,TRBJ2-4,NA,CASSQGDSGTGERNIQYF,TGTGCCAGCAGCCAAGGGGATTCCGGGACAGGGGAGAGAAACATTCAGTACTTC
TRBV7-9,TRBD1,TRBJ2-7,NA,CASSLGGDTGQGYEQYF,TGTGCCAGCAGCTTAGGTGGGGACACGGGACAGGGTTACGAGCAGTACTTC
TRBV11-2,TRBD1,TRBJ1-2,few,CASSLSPTGDAHGYTF,TGTGCCAGCAGCTTATCCCCTACAGGGGATGCGCATGGCTACACCTTC
TRBV15,NA,TRBJ2-7,NA,CATSREPDYEQYF,TGTGCCACCAGCAGAGAACCCGACTACGAGCAGTACTTC
TRBV10-3,NA,TRBJ1-1,NA,CAISDFGVENTEAFF,TGTGCCATCAGTGATTTTGGGGTAGAGAACACTGAAGCTTTCTTT